This is a list of T cell receptor beta chains from one sample in a study of T cells in Graves' hyperthyroidism and ophthalmopathy. One entry per CDR3 protein results from TCRdb running MiXCR on the multiplex PCR reads. The sample includes approximately 490,000 distinct CDR3 sequences, 20% to 25% of them seen just once. The sequenced sample was blood. The receptors were gathered from a woman between 65 and 79 years old with Graves' ophthalmopathy. CDR3s include the opening cysteine and the closing phenylalanine or tryptophan. Each record gives: clone size, J gene, D gene, V gene, CDR3 DNA, CDR3 protein. A D gene is named only where the DNA matches it firmly. Rows may omit the clone size; those that give it use once, few, many or a size class.

>-|TRBJ1-5|-|TRBV20-1
TGCAGTGCTAGAGACCCTGGGGGGGCCAATCAGCCCCAGCATTTT
CSARDPGGANQPQHF
>-|TRBJ2-1|-|TRBV7-2
TGCGCCAGCAGCCAAGATCCCCCAGCGGCTAGCTCCTACAATGAGCAGCTCTTC
CASSQDPPAASSYNEQLF
>-|TRBJ1-4|-|TRBV28
TGTGCCAGCAGTACCCCGACAGATTCTAATGAAAAACTGTTTTTT
CASSTPTDSNEKLFF
>-|TRBJ2-3|-|TRBV6-5
TGTGCCAGCAGTTTTACTTCCCCCACGGATACGCAGTATTTT
CASSFTSPTDTQYF
>few|TRBJ2-7|TRBD1|TRBV7-4
TGTGCCAGCAGCTTAAAAGGACAGGGTCGTTACGAGCAGTACTTC
CASSLKGQGRYEQYF
>many|TRBJ1-1|-|TRBV20-1
TGCAGTGCTGGAAGTTCAAGGCATGAAGCTTTCTTT
CSAGSSRHEAFF
>once|TRBJ2-7|-|TRBV4-1
TGCGCCAGCAGCCGAACAGGGCACCACGAGCAGTACTTC
CASSRTGHHEQYF
>-|TRBJ2-2|TRBD2|TRBV3-1
TGTGCCAGCAGCCCTGCGGGACTAGCGGCTGGCGGGGAGCTGTTTTTT
CASSPAGLAAGGELFF
>many|TRBJ2-5|-|TRBV27
TGTGCCAGCAGTCGAAGGGGGCAAGAGACCCAGTACTTC
CASSRRGQETQYF
>-|TRBJ2-7|-|TRBV20-1
TGCAGTGCTAGCCCGGCAGGGGAGTACGAGCAGTACTTC
CSASPAGEYEQYF
>many|TRBJ2-5|TRBD2|TRBV3-1
TGTGCCAGCAGCCTTGTAGCGGGAGGGGCAGAGACCCAGTACTTC
CASSLVAGGAETQYF